The rows below give T cell receptor beta chains drawn from one sample of a study of cytomegalovirus exposure and HLA in healthy donors. TCRdb keeps only in-frame clones here, not all; method: immunoSEQ multiplex PCR. The sample yields some 130,000 clones, roughly two thirds seen once. The sample taken for sequencing was PBMCs. These receptors all come from a woman between 35 and 50 years old in good health and CMV-seronegative. The CDR3 runs from the conserved cysteine through the conserved F or W. D genes are given only for firm matches. Size is omitted from some rows. Given values are once, few, many or a class for expanded clones.

-	TRBV20-1	-	TRBJ2-1	CSASTVEQFF	TGCAGTGCTAGTACAGTGGAGCAGTTCTTC
-	TRBV6-1	-	TRBJ1-3	CASSEQPGSSGNTIYF	TGTGCCAGCAGTGAACAACCGGGGAGCTCTGGAAACACCATATATTTT
few	TRBV6-5	-	TRBJ1-3	CASTPSRGAGNTIYF	TGTGCCAGCACCCCTTCCCGGGGAGCTGGAAACACCATATATTTT
-	TRBV18	TRBD1	TRBJ1-1	CASSLRTGLNTEAFF	TGTGCCAGCTCACTCCGGACAGGCCTGAACACTGAAGCTTTCTTT
-	TRBV4-1	-	TRBJ2-5	CASSPRGRGWETQYF	TGCGCCAGCAGCCCGAGAGGAAGGGGCTGGGAGACCCAGTACTTC
-	TRBV19	TRBD2	TRBJ2-1	CASSPRLAGGPSYNEQFF	TGTGCCAGTAGTCCACGACTAGCGGGGGGGCCTTCCTACAATGAGCAGTTCTTC
-	TRBV4-1	-	TRBJ2-7	CASSQGAGNRPYEQYF	TGCGCCAGCAGCCAAGGGGCGGGGAACCGCCCCTACGAGCAGTACTTC
-	TRBV13	-	TRBJ1-2	CASSLGHQGFYGYTF	TGTGCCAGCAGCTTAGGCCATCAGGGGTTCTATGGCTACACCTTC
-	TRBV19	-	TRBJ1-1	CASSISFKGISTEAFF	TGTGCCAGTAGTATCTCTTTTAAGGGGATCTCCACTGAAGCTTTCTTT
-	TRBV7-9	-	TRBJ1-5	CASSTGGSSNQPQHF	TGTGCCAGCAGCACCGGGGGGTCAAGTAATCAGCCCCAGCATTTT
-	TRBV14	-	TRBJ2-1	CASSPSGLYNEQFF	TGTGCCAGCAGCCCCAGCGGGCTCTACAATGAGCAGTTCTTC
-	TRBV4-1	-	TRBJ2-7	CASSQITQGISYEQYF	TGCGCCAGCAGCCAAATTACCCAGGGGATCTCCTACGAGCAGTACTTC
-	TRBV18	-	TRBJ2-3	CASSPRAGTDTQYF	TGTGCCAGCTCACCACGGGCGGGGACCGATACGCAGTATTTT
-	TRBV28	-	TRBJ2-2	CASSRGRNSAGELFF	TGTGCCAGCAGCCGGGGTAGAAACTCGGCCGGGGAGCTGTTTTTT
-	TRBV7-9	-	TRBJ1-2	CASRQGIGDYGYTF	TGTGCCAGCAGACAGGGCATAGGGGACTATGGCTACACCTTC
few	TRBV2	-	TRBJ1-1	CASSDVGMEGKAFF	TGTGCCAGCAGTGATGTAGGGATGGAGGGAAAAGCTTTCTTT
-	TRBV7-9	-	TRBJ1-1	CASRHNSGTEAFF	TGTGCCAGCAGACATAATTCGGGCACTGAAGCTTTCTTT
once	TRBV5-5	-	TRBJ1-1	CASSPRGDVMTEAFF	TGTGCCAGCAGCCCTCGGGGGGACGTAATGACTGAAGCTTTCTTT
-	TRBV5-1	TRBD1	TRBJ1-2	CASSPRQGSGYTF	TGCGCCAGCAGCCCCCGACAGGGTTCTGGCTACACCTTC
-	TRBV7-8	TRBD1	TRBJ1-4	CASSETGMFEKLFF	TGTGCCAGCAGCGAGACAGGGATGTTTGAAAAACTGTTTTTT
-	TRBV2	TRBD2	TRBJ2-3	CACGLAGPTDTQYF	TGTGCCTGCGGACTAGCGGGACCTACAGATACGCAGTATTTT
-	TRBV7-6	TRBD2	TRBJ2-7	CASSLRLAASSEQYF	TGTGCCAGCAGCCTTCGACTAGCGGCCTCGAGTGAGCAGTACTTC
-	TRBV6-5	TRBD1	TRBJ1-6	CASSYSAQGVSPLHF	TGTGCCAGCAGTTATTCGGCCCAGGGGGTTTCACCCCTCCACTTT
-	TRBV6-6	-	TRBJ1-5	CASRSPRLSNQPQHF	TGTGCCAGCAGGTCTCCCAGACTAAGCAATCAGCCCCAGCATTTT
-	TRBV5-1	-	TRBJ2-5	CASSLGGGETQYF	TGCGCCAGCAGCTTGGGGGGAGGAGAGACCCAGTACTTC
-	TRBV5-5	-	TRBJ2-7	CASSETGQLDKQYF	TGTGCCAGCAGCGAAACTGGGCAGTTGGATAAGCAGTACTTC
-	TRBV4-2	-	TRBJ2-1	CASSQTGVTYNEQFF	TGTGCCAGCAGCCAAACGGGGGTGACATACAATGAGCAGTTCTTC
-	TRBV5-1	-	TRBJ1-2	CASSADNSNGYTF	TGCGCCAGCAGCGCCGACAACAGCAATGGCTACACCTTC
-	TRBV9	-	TRBJ2-3	CASSALSTDTQYF	TGTGCCAGCAGCGCCCTCAGCACAGATACGCAGTATTTT
-	TRBV9	TRBD2	TRBJ2-1	CASSGNPGLAGYYNEQFF	TGTGCCAGCAGCGGAAACCCGGGACTAGCGGGTTACTACAATGAGCAGTTCTTC
few	TRBV4-1	-	TRBJ1-5	CASSQGATPDQPQHF	TGCGCCAGCAGCCAAGGAGCGACTCCTGATCAGCCCCAGCATTTT
-	TRBV5-1	TRBD2	TRBJ2-1	CASSATSGTSNEQFF	TGCGCCAGCAGCGCAACATCCGGGACTAGCAATGAGCAGTTCTTC
-	TRBV12-5	-	TRBJ2-3	CASGLSRQAEFLLTDTQYF	TGTGCTAGTGGTTTGTCCAGACAGGCGGAATTTCTATTAACGGATACGCAGTATTTT
-	TRBV11-3	TRBD2	TRBJ2-5	CASSLGSGGETQYF	TGTGCCAGCAGCTTAGGCTCGGGGGGAGAGACCCAGTACTTC
-	TRBV5-6	TRBD2	TRBJ2-6	CASSTGRGVFSGANVLTF	TGTGCCAGCAGCACGGGACGGGGGGTATTCTCTGGGGCCAACGTCCTGACTTTC
-	TRBV9	-	TRBJ2-2	CASSAVTGELFF	TGTGCCAGCAGCGCCGTTACCGGGGAGCTGTTTTTT
-	TRBV5-1	TRBD2	TRBJ2-1	CASSRGLAGGFNEQFF	TGCGCCAGCAGCCGGGGGCTAGCGGGGGGGTTCAATGAGCAGTTCTTC
-	TRBV6-4	TRBD1	TRBJ2-1	CASSAVDRGNEQFF	TGTGCCAGCAGTGCAGTGGACAGGGGAAATGAGCAGTTCTTC
-	TRBV5-1	TRBD2	TRBJ2-3	CASRAGGPTDTQYF	TGCGCCAGCAGAGCGGGGGGGCCTACAGATACGCAGTATTTT
few	TRBV6-5	-	TRBJ2-5	CASSPGGETQYF	TGTGCCAGCTCCCCCGGGGGAGAGACCCAGTACTTC